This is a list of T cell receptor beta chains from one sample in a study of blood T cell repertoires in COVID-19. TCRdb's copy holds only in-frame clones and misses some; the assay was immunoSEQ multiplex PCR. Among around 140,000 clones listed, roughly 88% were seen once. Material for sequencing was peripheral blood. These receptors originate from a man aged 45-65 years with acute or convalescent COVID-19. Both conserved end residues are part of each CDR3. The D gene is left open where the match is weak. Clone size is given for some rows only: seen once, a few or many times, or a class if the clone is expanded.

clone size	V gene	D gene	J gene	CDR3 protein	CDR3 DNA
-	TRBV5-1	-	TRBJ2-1	CASSLGIISEQFF	TGCGCCAGCAGCTTGGGTATAATATCTGAGCAGTTCTTC
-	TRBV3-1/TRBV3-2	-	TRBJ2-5	CASSPSGQETQYF	TGTGCCAGCAGCCCGTCGGGGCAAGAGACCCAGTACTTC
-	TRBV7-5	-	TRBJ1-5	CARSLFRTGLISRNQPQHF	TGTGCCAGAAGTCTTTTCAGGACAGGGTTAATAAGTCGGAATCAGCCCCAGCATTTT
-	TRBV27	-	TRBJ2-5	CASSFRGWETQYF	TGTGCCAGCAGTTTCCGGGGATGGGAGACCCAGTACTTC
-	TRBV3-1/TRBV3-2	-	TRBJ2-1	CASSQGRQGQFF	TGTGCCAGCAGCCAAGGTCGGCAGGGACAGTTCTTC
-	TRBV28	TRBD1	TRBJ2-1	CAIFSDRGDQFF	TGTGCCATCTTCTCGGACAGGGGCGACCAGTTCTTC
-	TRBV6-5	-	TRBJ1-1	CASIASGGTEAFF	TGTGCCAGCATCGCCTCGGGGGGGACTGAAGCTTTCTTT
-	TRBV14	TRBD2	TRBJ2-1	CASSQDTSAYNEQFF	TGTGCCAGCAGCCAAGATACTAGCGCCTACAATGAGCAGTTCTTC
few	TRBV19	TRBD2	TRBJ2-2	CASRGLAGGIIRGGGELFF	TGTGCCAGTCGCGGACTAGCGGGGGGCATAATCCGCGGAGGCGGGGAGCTGTTTTTT
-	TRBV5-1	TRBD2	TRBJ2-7	CASSLALAGAQGEQYF	TGCGCCAGCAGCTTGGCGCTAGCGGGTGCCCAAGGCGAGCAGTACTTC
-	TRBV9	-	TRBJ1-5	CASSVDGTLPQHF	TGTGCCAGCAGCGTAGACGGGACACTGCCCCAGCATTTT
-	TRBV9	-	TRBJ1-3	CASSTGSAGNTIYF	TGTGCCAGCAGCACCGGTAGTGCGGGAAACACCATATATTTT
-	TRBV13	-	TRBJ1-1	CASSLVAAEAFF	TGTGCCAGCAGCTTAGTGGCAGCTGAAGCTTTCTTT
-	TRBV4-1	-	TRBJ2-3	CASSQAGLRITDTQYF	TGCGCCAGCAGCCAAGCGGGACTCAGAATCACAGATACGCAGTATTTT
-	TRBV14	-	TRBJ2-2	CASSQIKPTKAGELFF	TGTGCCAGCAGCCAAATCAAGCCAACTAAGGCCGGGGAGCTGTTTTTT
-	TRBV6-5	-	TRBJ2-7	CASSRSYEQYF	TGTGCCAGCAGCCGGAGCTACGAGCAGTACTTC
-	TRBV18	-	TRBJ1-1	CASSPNYGAEAFF	TGTGCCAGCTCACCAAACTACGGCGCTGAAGCTTTCTTT
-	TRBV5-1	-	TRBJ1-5	CASSLEGVPNQPQHF	TGCGCCAGCAGCTTGGAAGGGGTCCCTAATCAGCCCCAGCATTTT
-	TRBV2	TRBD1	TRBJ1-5	CASSKQGLGNQPQHF	TGTGCCAGCAGTAAACAGGGGTTGGGTAATCAGCCCCAGCATTTT
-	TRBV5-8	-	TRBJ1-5	CASSLVVQGPQHF	TGTGCCAGCAGCTTGGTCGTCCAGGGACCCCAGCATTTT
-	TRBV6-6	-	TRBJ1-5	CASSYGGYNQPQHF	TGTGCCAGCAGTTACGGAGGCTACAATCAGCCCCAGCATTTT
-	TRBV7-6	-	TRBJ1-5	CASSLGTASNQPQHF	TGTGCCAGCAGCTTAGGGACAGCTAGCAATCAGCCCCAGCATTTT
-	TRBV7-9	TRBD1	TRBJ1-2	CASSSLDRGYGYTF	TGTGCCAGCAGCTCGCTCGACAGGGGCTATGGCTACACCTTC
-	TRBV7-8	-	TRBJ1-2	CASSAIPWQGHGYTF	TGTGCCAGCAGCGCGATCCCTTGGCAGGGCCATGGCTACACCTTC
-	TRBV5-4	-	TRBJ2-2	CASSQTLLSNTGELFF	TGTGCCAGCAGCCAAACTCTATTGTCGAACACCGGGGAGCTGTTTTTT
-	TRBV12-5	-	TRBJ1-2	CASGLAPPGGYTF	TGTGCTAGTGGTTTGGCCCCCCCGGGAGGCTACACCTTC
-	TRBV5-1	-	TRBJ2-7	CASSLGGLSGEQYF	TGCGCCAGCAGCTTGGGGGGACTCTCGGGCGAGCAGTACTTC
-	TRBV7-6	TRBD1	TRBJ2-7	CASSPYGTGRSLGYEQYF	TGTGCCAGCAGCCCATACGGGACAGGGCGATCGTTAGGCTACGAGCAGTACTTC
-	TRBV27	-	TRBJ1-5	CASSPDRNQPQHF	TGTGCCAGCAGCCCTGACAGGAATCAGCCCCAGCATTTT
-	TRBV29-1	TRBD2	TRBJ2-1	CSVEDPTSGRNEQFF	TGCAGCGTTGAAGATCCCACTAGCGGGAGGAATGAGCAGTTCTTC
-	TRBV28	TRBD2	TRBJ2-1	CASSRTRIYNEQFF	TGTGCCAGCAGCCGGACTAGGATTTACAATGAGCAGTTCTTC
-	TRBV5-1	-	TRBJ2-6	CASSPTPITSGANVLTF	TGCGCCAGCAGCCCGACACCGATTACCTCTGGGGCCAACGTCCTGACTTTC
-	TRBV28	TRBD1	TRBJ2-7	CASSSPRTGISSYEQYF	TGTGCCAGCAGTTCCCCAAGGACAGGGATTAGCTCCTACGAGCAGTACTTC
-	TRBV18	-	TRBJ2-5	CASSPPGVETQYF	TGTGCCAGCTCACCACCAGGGGTGGAGACCCAGTACTTC
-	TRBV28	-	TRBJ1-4	CASSLWGETSKLFF	TGTGCCAGCAGTTTATGGGGCGAGACGAGTAAACTGTTTTTT
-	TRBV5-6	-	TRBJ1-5	CASSLDRGTQPQHF	TGTGCCAGCAGCTTGGATCGGGGGACGCAGCCCCAGCATTTT
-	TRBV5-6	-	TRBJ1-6	CASSLEGHLTADSPLHF	TGTGCCAGCAGCTTGGAGGGACACCTGACTGCAGATTCACCCCTCCACTTT
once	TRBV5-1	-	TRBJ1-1	CASSLDRGVLGPAFF	TGCGCCAGCAGCTTGGATCGGGGGGTTTTGGGACCGGCTTTCTTT
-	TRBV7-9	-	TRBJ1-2	CASRSQKNYGYTF	TGTGCCAGCAGATCGCAGAAAAACTATGGCTACACCTTC
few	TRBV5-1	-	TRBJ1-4	CASSFLPSTSTNEKLFF	TGCGCCAGCAGCTTCCTACCTTCTACCTCAACTAATGAAAAACTGTTTTTT
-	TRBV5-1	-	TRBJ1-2	CASSGFDSTLSSGYTF	TGCGCCAGCAGCGGTTTCGACAGCACCCTTTCCAGTGGCTACACCTTC
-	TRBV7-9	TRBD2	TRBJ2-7	CASSLGLAGGRWYEQYF	TGTGCCAGCAGCCTCGGACTAGCGGGAGGGAGATGGTACGAGCAGTACTTC
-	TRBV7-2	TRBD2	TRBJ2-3	CASSLPPGLATDTQYF	TGTGCCAGCAGCTTGCCCCCGGGACTAGCGACAGATACGCAGTATTTT
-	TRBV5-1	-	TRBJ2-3	CASSSTGSTDTQYF	TGCGCCAGCAGCTCCACAGGGAGCACAGATACGCAGTATTTT
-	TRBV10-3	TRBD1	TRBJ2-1	CAIRQGQDNEQFF	TGTGCCATTAGACAGGGACAGGACAATGAGCAGTTCTTC
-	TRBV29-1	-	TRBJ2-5	CSVAPGGREWETQYF	TGCAGCGTTGCCCCAGGCGGGCGAGAGTGGGAGACCCAGTACTTC
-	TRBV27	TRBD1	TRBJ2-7	CASRDGTGGTYEQYF	TGTGCCAGCAGGGACGGGACAGGGGGAACCTACGAGCAGTACTTC
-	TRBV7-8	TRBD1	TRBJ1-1	CASSPNRGRGTEAFF	TGTGCCAGCAGCCCAAACAGGGGTAGGGGGACTGAAGCTTTCTTT
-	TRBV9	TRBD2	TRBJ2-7	CASSPGLGPYEQYF	TGTGCCAGCAGCCCGGGACTAGGACCCTACGAGCAGTACTTC
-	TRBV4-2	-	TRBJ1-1	CASSDIRGFTEAFF	TGTGCCAGCAGCGATATAAGGGGGTTCACTGAAGCTTTCTTT